This TCR beta chain derives from a study of T cell responses to AZD1222 COVID-19 vaccine. Notes on the study in general: It should be noted that donors were predominantly white British and more often female, and clonal diversity was possibly underestimated.

Comment on this clone: Its antigen is as yet unknown. An end of the junction does not agree with germline; a read error may underlie this.

Generated by immunoSEQ multiplex PCR, the TCRdb table keeps only in-frame clones and is missing some. Among 150,000 to 200,000 clones, 80% to 90% were seen once, and the ten largest hold 5% to 7%. The CDR3 length is 13 residues. Looked up from germline, CDR1 is SGHTS and CDR2 is YDEGEE. The receptor comes from an adult in good health. Here the sequenced sample was peripheral blood, taken on day 0 of AZD1222 vaccination. The genes are TRBV5-8 and TRBJ1-2; D remains unclear. CDR3 nucleotides: TGTGCCAGCAGATTGGCCAGGATGGATGGCTACACCTTC. Translation gives CASRLARMDGYTF.